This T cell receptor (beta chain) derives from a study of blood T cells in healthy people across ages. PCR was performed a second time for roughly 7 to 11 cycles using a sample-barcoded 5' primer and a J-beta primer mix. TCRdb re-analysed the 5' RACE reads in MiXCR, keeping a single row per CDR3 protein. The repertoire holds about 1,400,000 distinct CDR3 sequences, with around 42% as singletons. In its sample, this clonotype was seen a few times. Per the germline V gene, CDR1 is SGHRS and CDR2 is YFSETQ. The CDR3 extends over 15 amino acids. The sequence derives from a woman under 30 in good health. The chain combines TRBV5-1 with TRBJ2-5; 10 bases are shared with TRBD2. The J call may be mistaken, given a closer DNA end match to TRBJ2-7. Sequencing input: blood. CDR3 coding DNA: TGCGCCAGCAGCTTGGCTAGCGGGAGCGGATACGAGCAGTACTTC. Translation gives CASSLASGSGYEQYF.